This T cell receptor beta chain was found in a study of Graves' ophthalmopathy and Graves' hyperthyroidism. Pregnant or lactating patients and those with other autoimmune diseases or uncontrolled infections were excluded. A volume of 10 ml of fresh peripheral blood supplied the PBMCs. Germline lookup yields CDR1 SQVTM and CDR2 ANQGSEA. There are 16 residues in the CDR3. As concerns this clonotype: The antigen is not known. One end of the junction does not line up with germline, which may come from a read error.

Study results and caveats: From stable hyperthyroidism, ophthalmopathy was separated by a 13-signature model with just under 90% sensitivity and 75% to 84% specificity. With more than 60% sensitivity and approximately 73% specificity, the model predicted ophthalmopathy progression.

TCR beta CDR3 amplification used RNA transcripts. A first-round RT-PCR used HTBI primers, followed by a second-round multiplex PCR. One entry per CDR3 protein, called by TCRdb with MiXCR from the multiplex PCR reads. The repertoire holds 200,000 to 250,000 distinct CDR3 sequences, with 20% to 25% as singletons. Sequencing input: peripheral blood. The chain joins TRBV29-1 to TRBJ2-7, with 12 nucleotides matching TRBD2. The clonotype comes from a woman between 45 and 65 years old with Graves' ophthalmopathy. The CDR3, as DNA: TGCAGCGTTGGCCTTCAAGGACTAGCGGGGCGCTACGGGCAGTACTTC. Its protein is CSVGLQGLAGRYGQYF.